The sequence of this T cell receptor (beta chain) was determined in a study of blood T cells in healthy people across ages. As for the study in general: Template-switching capture recovered about one barcoded beta molecule per two T cells.

Findings and limits, study-wide: A roughly linear age-dependent decrease characterized TCR beta diversity per million T cells. Possibly confounding the expanded clonotype changes was the fact that donor CMV status was unknown.

There are 13 residues in the CDR3. CDR1 SQVTM and CDR2 ANQGSEA come from the germline V gene. V was trimmed by 4 bases and J by 7 bases, leaving 11 bases between them. About this clonotype: Its antigen is not known.

The use of a sample-barcoded 5' primer and a J-beta primer mix characterized a second PCR of about 7 to 12 cycles. MiXCR was run by TCRdb on the 5' RACE reads, yielding one entry per CDR3 protein. This table holds roughly 830,000 distinct CDR3 sequences, approximately 65% found once. At least 6.5 million PBMCs were isolated per sample. This sequence originates from a man aged 25 to 40 in good health. The chain carries TRBV29-1 and TRBJ1-6, with a possible D match to TRBD1 (5 bases). The material sequenced was blood. CDR3 DNA sequence: TGCAGCGTTGGGGACCATCAAAATTCACCCCTCCACTTT. Amino acid sequence: CSVGDHQNSPLHF.